This passage covers 27 T cell receptor beta chains from one sample sequenced in a study of cytomegalovirus exposure and HLA in healthy donors. PCR involved 60 Vbeta and 13 Jbeta primers. Here immunoSEQ multiplex PCR was the method, and the copy in TCRdb shows in-frame clones only, minus some. Found here are 150,000 to 200,000 clones, 78% of them singletons; the top ten hold roughly 3%. Material for sequencing was PBMCs. All receptors derive from a female donor in good health and CMV-seronegative.

This clone was observed a single time. The V and J genes are TRBV15 and TRBJ2-3; 9 nucleotides align to TRBD1. The CDR3 has 17 amino acids. J gave up 6 bases and V 0 bases, and 10 bases lay outside the gene matches. Germline V gives CDR1 LNHNV, CDR2 YYDKDF (reference sequence). In DNA form, the CDR3 reads TGTGCCACCAGCAGAGATTTAAGAACAGGGGGCTCGGATACGCAGTATTTT. It yields the protein CATSRDLRTGGSDTQYF.

This rearrangement joins TRBV9 to TRBJ2-5; TRBD1 matches 9 bases. This CDR3 has 15 amino acids. The germline CDR1 and CDR2 sequences are SGDLS and YYNGEE. J gave up 5 bases and V 0 bases, and 5 bases lay outside the gene matches. CDR3 loop: CASSVGTGDGETQYF. The CDR3 DNA reads as TGTGCCAGCAGCGTAGGGACAGGGGACGGGGAGACCCAGTACTTC.

In its sample, this clone was seen once. The chain carries TRBV15 and TRBJ1-4, with D possibly TRBD1 on 6 matching bases. CDR3 length: 14 amino acids. V was trimmed by 5 bases and J by 5 bases, leaving 12 bases between them. Per germline, CDR1 LNHNV and CDR2 YYDKDF (reference sequence). The CDR3 nucleotides are TGTGCCACCAGCCTGACAGGCTCCAATGAAAAACTGTTTTTT. It is translated as CATSLTGSNEKLFF. Full variable domain (rest looked up from reference TRBV15 and TRBJ1-4): DAMVIQNPRYQVTQFGKPVTLSCSQTLNHNVMYWYQQKSSQAPKLLFHYYDKDFNNEADTPDNFQSRRPNTSFCFLDIRSPGLGDTAMYLCATSLTGSNEKLFFGSGTQLSVL.

This chain links TRBV5-1 with TRBJ1-1; 8 positions match TRBD1. CDR1 and CDR2 (germline): SGHRS, YFSETQ. The V gene end was trimmed by 4 bases and the J gene end by 1 base; junction bases not matched to a gene: 6. This CDR3 spans 15 amino acids. In DNA form, the CDR3 reads TGCGCCAGCAGCCGACAGGGGTCCTCGAACACTGAAGCTTTCTTT. This translates into CASSRQGSSNTEAFF.

The CDR3 reads CASSTFREAFF. The CDR3 coding sequence is TGTGCCAGTAGCACATTTCGTGAAGCTTTCTTT. The genes are TRBV19 and TRBJ1-1; D gene ambiguous. The V end lost 6 bases, the J end lost 7 bases, and 9 bases lay between the germline ends. This CDR3 has 11 residues. CDR1 and CDR2 from the germline V gene are LNHDA and SQIVND (reference sequence).

The CDR3 bases are TGTGCCAGCAGATCCCTTCGTTTATCCGGGGAGCTGTTTTTT. This encodes CASRSLRLSGELFF. The chain combines TRBV28 with TRBJ2-2; no reliable D call. Trimming removed 6 bases at V and 6 bases at J, with 14 bases between. The CDR3 covers 14 residues. Looked up from germline, CDR1 is MDHEN and CDR2 is SYDVKM. The full variable domain, in which reference TRBV28 and TRBJ2-2 provide the parts outside the CDR3, is DVKVTQSSRYLVKRTGEKVFLECVQDMDHENMFWYRQDPGLGLRLIYFSYDVKMKEKGDIPEGYSVSREKKERFSLILESASTNQTSMYLCASRSLRLSGELFFGEGSRLTVL.

The chain combines TRBV6-1 with TRBJ2-6; D gene uncertain. Per the germline V gene, CDR1 is MNHNS and CDR2 is SASEGT. V was clipped by 3 bases and J by 2 bases, with 5 bases between them. The CDR3 spans 14 residues. The CDR3 loop reads CASSDSAGANVLTF. The CDR3, as DNA: TGTGCCAGCAGTGACTCAGCTGGGGCCAACGTCCTGACTTTC.

This chain's CDR3 is CASIASGLTGELFF. The CDR3 DNA follows: TGTGCCAGCATAGCTAGCGGACTTACCGGGGAGCTGTTTTTT. The chain uses TRBV2 and TRBJ2-2; 7 bases agree with TRBD2. There are 14 residues in the CDR3. Germline CDR1 is SNHLY and CDR2 is FYNNEI. V trimming: 7 bases; J trimming: 5 bases; junction bases outside the gene matches: 7.

V usage is TRBV7-8 and J usage is TRBJ1-1, with D possibly being TRBD1 (5 bases). V lost 1 base to trimming and J lost 2 bases, with 11 bases between them. The CDR3 is made up of 15 amino acids. Germline lookup yields CDR1 SGHVS and CDR2 FQNEAQ. CDR3 DNA: TGTGCCAGCAGCTTAGGGGGCCCGGACAACACTGAAGCTTTCTTT. It yields the protein CASSLGGPDNTEAFF.

The chain carries TRBV27 and TRBJ2-7, with TRBD1 matching 10 bases. Germline V gene data show CDR1 as MNHEY and CDR2 as SMNVEV (reference sequence). V gave up 5 bases and J gave up 6 bases; unmatched junction bases: 13. The CDR3 is 16 residues long. CDR3 loop: CASSPPPGTGVGEQYF. CDR3 nucleotides: TGTGCCAGCAGTCCACCACCCGGGACAGGGGTTGGCGAGCAGTACTTC.

As for this clone: The sample holds other DNA sequences that translate to the same CDR3. This chain links TRBV5-1 with TRBJ1-1; 8 nucleotides align to TRBD1. Germline V lookup: CDR1 SGHRS, CDR2 YFSETQ. The CDR3 is 13 residues long. The ends lost 1 base at V and 5 bases at J; junction bases unmatched: 1. As DNA, the CDR3 is TGCGCCAGCAGCTTGACAGGGGGAACTGAAGCTTTCTTT. Translating it yields CASSLTGGTEAFF.

V gene TRBV30 combines with J gene TRBJ1-6, with a possible D match to TRBD1 (6 bases). The V end was cut by 4 bases, the J end by 5 bases, with 9 bases between. Germline V gene lookup returns CDR1 GTSNPN and CDR2 SVGIG (reference sequence). The length of the CDR3 is 13 residues. In DNA, the CDR3 is TGTGCCTGGACAGGGGAGAATAATTCACCCCTCCACTTT. It encodes CAWTGENNSPLHF.

The V and J genes are TRBV10-3 and TRBJ2-4; no definite D call. This CDR3 spans 21 amino acids. V was pared by 5 bases and J by 0 bases, with 29 bases between. Germline CDR1 reads ENHRY; CDR2 reads SYGVKD. The CDR3 is CAISTPSVSDNEPKAKNIQYF. CDR3 nucleotides: TGTGCCATCAGTACCCCTTCAGTATCCGATAACGAACCGAAAGCCAAAAACATTCAGTACTTC.

This clone appeared a single time. This chain links TRBV5-1 with TRBJ1-6; 8 nucleotides align to TRBD1. CDR3 length: 15 residues. The germline V gene encodes CDR1 SGHRS and CDR2 YFSETQ. V shed 0 bases, J shed 6 bases, and the junction held 2 bases outside the gene matches. The CDR3 region is CASSLGDRGNSPLHF. The CDR3 region has the DNA TGCGCCAGCAGCTTGGGAGACAGGGGTAATTCACCCCTCCACTTT.

The gene calls are TRBV7-8 and TRBJ2-7; 7 bases match TRBD1. Trimming at V came to 5 bases and at J to 5 bases, leaving 9 bases not matched to a gene. From germline, CDR1 is SGHVS and CDR2 FQNEAQ. CDR3 length: 14 residues. CDR3 nucleotide sequence: TGTGCCAGCAGCGAGTCGACAGGGTCCCACGAGCAGTACTTC. Encoded protein: CASSESTGSHEQYF.

The chain uses TRBV9 and TRBJ2-3, with D possibly matching TRBD2 (5 bases). Germline CDR1 and CDR2: SGDLS and YYNGEE. The V and J ends lost 2 bases and 0 bases respectively, with 28 bases between them. The length of the CDR3 is 21 residues. CDR3 in amino acids: CASSVFSGLFRPDSSTDTQYF. The CDR3 DNA reads TGTGCCAGCAGCGTTTTTTCAGGACTTTTCCGACCCGACTCTAGCACAGATACGCAGTATTTT.

Only one count was recorded for this clone. V gene TRBV6-4 combines with J gene TRBJ1-6; D gene unclear. Germline loops: CDR1 MRHNA, CDR2 SNTAGT. CDR3 length: 13 amino acids. V lost 2 bases and J lost 6, with 5 bases in between. The CDR3 DNA reads TGTGCCAGCAGTGACGGCCTTAATTCACCCCTCCACTTT. It translates to CASSDGLNSPLHF.

In its sample, this clone was seen a few times. The gene calls are TRBV4-1 and TRBJ2-4, with TRBD1 matching over 11 bases. The CDR3 has 20 residues. Trimming took 3 bases from V and 0 from J; bases not matched to a gene: 13. In germline, CDR1 is MGHRA, CDR2 YSYEKL. CDR3 nucleotide sequence: TGCGCCAGCAGCCACACAACCGGGACAGGGGGTCTCGTAGCCAAAAACATTCAGTACTTC. Translating it yields CASSHTTGTGGLVAKNIQYF.

The chain has TRBV28 and TRBJ1-5; a possible D gene is TRBD1 (6 bases). The CDR3 consists of 16 residues. V lost 10 bases, J lost 4 bases, and 23 bases lay in between. CDR1 and CDR2 (germline): MDHEN, SYDVKM. The CDR3 sequence is CATYLHREEVNQPQHF. For the CDR3, the DNA is TGTGCCACTTACTTACACAGGGAAGAGGTGAATCAGCCCCAGCATTTT.

The chain is built from TRBV11-2 and TRBJ2-2; D may be TRBD2 (5 bases). The V end lost 6 bases, the J end lost 3 bases, and 14 bases lay between the germline ends. The length of the CDR3 is 15 residues. Germline assignment: CDR1 SGHAT and CDR2 FQNNGV. The CDR3 is CASRRERTDTGELFF. CDR3 coding DNA: TGTGCCAGCAGGAGGGAGAGGACCGACACCGGGGAGCTGTTTTTT.

V is TRBV5-1 and J is TRBJ2-3; 7 bases are shared with TRBD1. Unmatched junction bases numbered 8, after V lost 4 bases and J lost 0 bases. The CDR3 sequence is 16 residues long. Germline CDR1 SGHRS, CDR2 YFSETQ. CDR3: CASSRSGQDSTDTQYF. CDR3 coding DNA: TGCGCCAGCAGCCGATCCGGACAGGACAGCACAGATACGCAGTATTTT.

J is TRBJ2-7 and V is TRBV2; 15 bases are shared with TRBD2. V gave up 5 bases and J gave up 0 bases; unmatched junction bases: 8. This CDR3 contains 18 residues. The germline V gene encodes CDR1 SNHLY and CDR2 FYNNEI. The CDR3 nucleotides are TGTGCCAGCAGTCGGTTGGGACTAGCGGGGGGCACCTCCTACGAGCAGTACTTC. This sequence encodes CASSRLGLAGGTSYEQYF.

The chain employs TRBV2 and TRBJ1-1; TRBD1 aligns across 9 bases. Losses at the gene ends were 6 bases for V and 4 bases for J; bases not matched to a gene: 3. This CDR3 is 13 amino acids long. Germline V lookup: CDR1 SNHLY, CDR2 FYNNEI. CDR3 region: CASRETGGTEAFF. The CDR3 DNA is TGTGCCAGCAGAGAGACAGGGGGCACTGAAGCTTTCTTT.

A single count supports this clone. V usage is TRBV4-1 and J usage is TRBJ2-7; TRBD2 matches 7 bases. V dropped 3 bases and J dropped 3; count of bases not matched to a gene: 5. This CDR3 comprises 14 residues. Germline CDR1 MGHRA, CDR2 YSYEKL. The CDR3 region has the DNA TGCGCCAGCAGCCAGGGGGGGATAGGCTACGAGCAGTACTTC. It yields the protein CASSQGGIGYEQYF.

In this sample, this clone turned up a few times. This chain joins TRBV27 and TRBJ2-7; 10 bases fit TRBD1. J lost 4 bases, V lost 5 bases, and 5 bases had no gene match. CDR3 length equals 14 residues. CDR1 and CDR2 from the germline V gene are MNHEY and SMNVEV (reference sequence). The CDR3 sequence: CASSAGTGDYEQYF. CDR3 DNA sequence: TGTGCCAGCAGTGCCGGGACAGGGGATTACGAGCAGTACTTC.

This clone showed up just once. J is TRBJ2-5 and V is TRBV18, with D maybe TRBD2 (5 bases). V was cut by 4 bases and J by 5 bases, with 11 bases left in between. Per germline, CDR1 KGHSH and CDR2 LQKENI. The CDR3 has 13 residues. CDR3 loop: CASSLTREETQYF. The CDR3 bases are TGTGCCAGCTCACTCACTAGAGAGGAGACCCAGTACTTC. The full variable domain, its missing parts supplied by reference TRBV18 and TRBJ2-5, is NAGVMQNPRHLVRRRGQEARLRCSPMKGHSHVYWYRQLPEEGLKFMVYLQKENIIDESGMPKERFSAEFPKEGPSILRIQQVVRGDSAAYFCASSLTREETQYFGPGTRLLVL.

This rearrangement joins TRBV16 to TRBJ1-2; D is ambiguous. Trimming cost V 0 bases and J 8 bases, with 7 bases left between them. Germline CDR1 KGHSY, CDR2 FQNENV. CDR3 length: 12 residues. The chain's CDR3 is CASSQSRSGYTF. The CDR3 DNA reads as TGTGCCAGCAGCCAATCGAGGAGCGGCTACACCTTC.